These 21 T cell receptor beta chains were all obtained from the same sample, sequenced in a study of T cell responses to AZD1222 COVID-19 vaccine. The assay was immunoSEQ multiplex PCR, and TCRdb's table has in-frame clones only and misses some. The sample comprises roughly 150,000 clones, 88% of which are singletons, and over 3% rests with the top ten. The specimen comprised peripheral blood, sampled 28 days after the second AZD1222 dose. The receptor set was obtained from an adult who received the AZD1222 COVID-19 vaccine.

V and J are TRBV3-1 (or the pseudogene TRBV3-2) and TRBJ1-4; no definite D call. With 4 bases removed from V and 4 bases from J, the gap between germline ends came to 13 bases. This CDR3 contains 15 residues. Germline-derived CDR1 and CDR2 are LGHDT and YNNKEL (reference sequence). The CDR3 protein is CASSPRTGFNEKLFF. CDR3 DNA sequence: TGTGCCAGCAGCCCTAGAACGGGATTTAATGAAAAACTGTTTTTT.

This chain connects TRBV3-1 (or the pseudogene TRBV3-2) to TRBJ1-1; no reliable D call. CDR1 is LGHDT, CDR2 YNNKEL, per germline (reference sequence). This CDR3 is 14 amino acids long. V dropped 3 bases and J dropped 1 base, with 9 bases sitting between them. The CDR3 reads CASSHYRENTEAFF. The CDR3 bases are TGTGCCAGCAGCCATTATAGGGAGAACACTGAAGCTTTCTTT.

The chain employs TRBV2 and TRBJ2-1; 9 bases agree with TRBD2. CDR3 length: 16 amino acids. The V and J ends lost 6 bases and 4 bases, in that order; junction bases with no gene match: 10. Germline V CDR1 and CDR2: SNHLY, FYNNEI. The CDR3 reads CASSDGGGRGYNEQFF. CDR3 coding DNA: TGTGCCAGCAGCGATGGGGGCGGGAGGGGGTACAATGAGCAGTTCTTC.

The rearrangement uses TRBV12-3 or TRBV12-4 and TRBJ2-2, with 8 bases lining up with TRBD2. This CDR3 is 13 amino acids long. V dropped 9 bases and J dropped 6; count of bases not matched to a gene: 6. The CDR3 loop reads CASINGGAGELFF. CDR3 sequence (DNA): TGTGCCAGTATAAACGGGGGGGCCGGGGAGCTGTTTTTT.

The chain combines TRBV1 with TRBJ2-5. TRBV1 is a documented pseudogene. The CDR3 has 20 residues. The CDR3 sequence is CTSSQDWLGGPQTSRETQYF. CDR3 DNA sequence: TGCACCAGCAGCCAAGATTGGTTAGGGGGGCCTCAGACGTCCAGAGAGACCCAGTACTTC.

Here the CDR3 reads CASGPSWTQYF. DNA for the CDR3: TGTGCCAGCGGTCCCTCGTGGACCCAGTACTTC. This chain connects TRBV28 to TRBJ2-5; D is unresolved. V was trimmed by 8 bases and J by 7 bases, leaving 11 bases between them. The germline gives CDR1 MDHEN, CDR2 SYDVKM. The CDR3 is made up of 11 amino acids.

On this clone itself: The same CDR3 arises from other DNA sequences in this sample as well. The CDR3 loop reads CATSDRNQPQHF. In DNA, the CDR3 is TGTGCCACCAGTGATCGCAATCAGCCCCAGCATTTT. The rearrangement uses TRBV24-1 and TRBJ1-5; D ambiguous. The V end was cut by 3 bases, the J end by 2 bases, with 1 base between. Per the germline V gene, CDR1 is KGHDR and CDR2 is SFDVKD. This CDR3 region has 12 residues.

CDR3 in amino acids: CASSLRRTTSGHEQYF. Here the CDR3 DNA reads TGTGCCAGCAGCCTCAGACGGACAACTAGCGGCCACGAGCAGTACTTC. The J gene is TRBJ2-7, the V gene TRBV5-4; TRBD2 agrees at 8 bases. The J segment lost 5 bases and the V segment lost 4 bases, leaving 14 bases of the junction unmatched. Germline loops: CDR1 SGHNT, CDR2 YYREEE (reference sequence). The CDR3 has 16 amino acids.

The chain couples TRBV3-1 (or the pseudogene TRBV3-2) to TRBJ1-5; maybe TRBD1 (6 bases). V gave up 1 base and J gave up 1 base, with 11 bases separating them. Per germline, CDR1 LGHDT and CDR2 YNNKEL (reference sequence). The CDR3 totals 16 residues. CDR3 DNA: TGTGCCAGCAGCCAAGGGACAGCTTCGAGCAATCAGCCCCAGCATTTT. This encodes CASSQGTASSNQPQHF.

The V and J genes are TRBV12-3 or TRBV12-4 and TRBJ1-5; no firm D call. CDR3 size: 13 residues. Trimming took 1 base from V and 7 from J, leaving 8 bases between them. CDR3 bases: TGTGCCAGCAGTTTAGTGGGGAACCAGCCCCAGCATTTT. Protein: CASSLVGNQPQHF.

This rearrangement joins TRBV2 to TRBJ2-1; unclear D gene. The germline gives CDR1 SNHLY, CDR2 FYNNEI. The CDR3 totals 13 residues. The V end lost 10 bases, the J end lost 9 bases, and 19 bases lay between the germline ends. CDR3 residues: CATQPSGRGEQFF. DNA of the CDR3: TGTGCCACCCAACCCTCTGGCCGCGGTGAGCAGTTCTTC.

The chain joins TRBV28 to TRBJ2-3, with D unresolved. Trimming stripped 1 base from V and 6 bases from J, with 5 bases between. The germline gives CDR1 MDHEN, CDR2 SYDVKM. The CDR3 is made up of 12 amino acids. In DNA, the CDR3 is TGTGCCAGCAGTTTATCGCTGGATACGCAGTATTTT. Protein sequence: CASSLSLDTQYF.

This chain joins TRBV5-1 and TRBJ2-7; no clear D gene. CDR1 SGHRS and CDR2 YFSETQ come from the germline V gene. The length of the CDR3 is 13 residues. The germline V and J ends were trimmed by 3 bases and 0 bases, with 7 bases remaining between them. DNA for the CDR3: TGCGCCAGCAGCTCCAGGAGCTCCTACGAGCAGTACTTC. Translation: CASSSRSSYEQYF.

The chain employs TRBV13 and TRBJ1-4; 7 positions match TRBD1. The CDR3 extends over 14 amino acids. In germline, CDR1 is PRHDT, CDR2 FYEKMQ (reference sequence). The J segment lost 7 bases and the V segment lost 5 bases, leaving 7 bases of the junction unmatched. This CDR3 is CASSTRQGTEKLFF. The CDR3 DNA reads TGTGCCAGCAGCACCCGACAGGGCACTGAAAAACTGTTTTTT.

The J gene is TRBJ1-2, the V gene TRBV28, with 8 bases lining up with TRBD1. With V trimmed by 8 bases and J by 1 base, 6 bases remained unmatched. CDR3 length equals 14 residues. Germline V gives CDR1 MDHEN, CDR2 SYDVKM. The CDR3 reads CASQTGEHNYGYTF. The CDR3 DNA reads as TGTGCCAGCCAGACAGGGGAACATAACTATGGCTACACCTTC.

This clone is a singleton in its sample. CDR3 region: CASIDREAFF. In DNA form, the CDR3 reads TGTGCCAGCATAGACAGAGAAGCTTTCTTT. The genes are TRBV28 and TRBJ1-1; perhaps TRBD1 as D (5 bases). CDR3 length: 10 amino acids. The V and J ends lost 7 bases and 8 bases respectively, with 8 bases between them. CDR1 is MDHEN, CDR2 SYDVKM, per germline. Looking up the rest from reference TRBV28 and TRBJ1-1 gives the full variable domain: DVKVTQSSRYLVKRTGEKVFLECVQDMDHENMFWYRQDPGLGLRLIYFSYDVKMKEKGDIPEGYSVSREKKERFSLILESASTNQTSMYLCASIDREAFFGQGTRLTVV.

The chain uses TRBV6-5 and TRBJ1-2; maybe TRBD1 (5 bases). This CDR3 contains 14 residues. CDR1 MNHEY and CDR2 SVGAGI come from the germline V gene. The V and J ends lost 5 bases and 4 bases respectively, with 14 bases between them. The CDR3: CASSTTTGSYGYTF. The DNA of the CDR3 is TGTGCCAGCAGTACAACTACAGGTAGCTATGGCTACACCTTC.

The J gene is TRBJ2-1, the V gene TRBV5-1; TRBD2 aligns across 8 bases. Losses at the gene ends were 4 bases for V and 6 bases for J; bases not matched to a gene: 12. CDR3 size: 16 residues. Germline V gene lookup returns CDR1 SGHRS and CDR2 YFSETQ. CDR3 in DNA: TGCGCCAGCAGCGCCACCCGGCGGGGGGTTTCCAATGAGCAGTTCTTC. Amino acid sequence: CASSATRRGVSNEQFF.

J is TRBJ2-7 and V is TRBV5-4; 14 bases match TRBD2. With 4 bases clipped from V and 9 bases from J, the junction kept 9 bases outside the gene matches. Per germline, CDR1 SGHNT and CDR2 YYREEE (reference sequence). The CDR3 runs 15 residues. CDR3 in DNA: TGTGCCAGCAGCCATGGGACTAGCGGGGGCCTATGGCAGTACTTC. Translated: CASSHGTSGGLWQYF. Variable domain in full (rest from reference TRBV5-4 and TRBJ2-7): ETGVTQSPTHLIKTRGQQVTLRCSSQSGHNTVSWYQQALGQGPQFIFQYYREEENGRGNFPPRFSGLQFPNYSSELNVNALELDDSALYLCASSHGTSGGLWQYFGPGTRLTVT.

The chain links TRBV19 to TRBJ2-7, with D perhaps matching TRBD2 (5 bases). The CDR3 sequence is 14 residues long. The germline V gene has CDR1 LNHDA and CDR2 SQIVND (reference sequence). The V gene lost 5 bases and the J gene lost 2 bases, with 13 bases spanning the gap. CDR3 residues: CASSAGFSPYEQYF. The CDR3 region has the DNA TGTGCCAGTAGTGCGGGCTTTTCACCCTACGAGCAGTACTTC.

The chain links TRBV5-4 to TRBJ1-6, with a possible D match to TRBD1 (6 bases). Per the germline V gene, CDR1 is SGHNT and CDR2 is YYREEE (reference sequence). V lost 3 bases, J lost 6 bases, and 10 bases lay in between. This CDR3 is built from 14 residues. CDR3 DNA: TGTGCCAGCAGCTCGAACAGGGTTAATTCACCCCTCCACTTT. Its protein product is CASSSNRVNSPLHF.